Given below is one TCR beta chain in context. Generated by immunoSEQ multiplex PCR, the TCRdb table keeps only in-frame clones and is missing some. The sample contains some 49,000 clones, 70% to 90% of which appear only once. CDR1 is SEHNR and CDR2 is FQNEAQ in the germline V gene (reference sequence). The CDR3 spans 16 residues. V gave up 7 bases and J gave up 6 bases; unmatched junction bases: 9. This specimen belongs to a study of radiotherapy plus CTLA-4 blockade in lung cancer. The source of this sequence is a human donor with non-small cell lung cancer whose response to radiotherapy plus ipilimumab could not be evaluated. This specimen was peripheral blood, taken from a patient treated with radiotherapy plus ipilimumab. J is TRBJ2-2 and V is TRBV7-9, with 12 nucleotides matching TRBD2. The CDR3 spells CASTQTLAGGPGELFF. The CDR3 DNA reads TGTGCCAGCACCCAAACACTAGCGGGAGGCCCCGGGGAGCTGTTTTTT.